The T cell receptor beta chain under discussion was sequenced for a study of T cell repertoires in cytomegalovirus infection. Study as a whole: Matching HLA type and CMV infection were both indicated by public TCR beta signatures.

As for this clonotype: Its specificity is unknown.

One entry per CDR3 protein results from TCRdb running MiXCR on the reads. In the table there are 360,000 or so distinct CDR3 sequences, roughly a third of which are singletons. The CDR3 covers 12 residues. From germline, CDR1 is SEHNR and CDR2 FQNEAQ (reference sequence). Trimming took 7 bases from V and 4 from J, leaving 10 bases between them. Study outcomes and limitations: CMV carriers with the relevant HLA were identified by cumulative public TCR beta family frequency. CMV-specific HLA-C-restricted TCR beta clonotypes dominated the ex vivo response.

The chain uses TRBV7-9 and TRBJ2-5; D unresolved. The material sequenced was cultured PBMCs, taken from culture after CMV antigen stimulation. The clonotype was recovered from a human donor in good health (CMV status not recorded). Some clones in this sample may be carry-over from other donors' samples. CDR3 nucleotides: TGTGCCAGCAACCAAATAGGAGAGACCCAGTACTTC. Protein product: CASNQIGETQYF.